This T cell receptor (beta chain) derives from a study of CD8+ T cells in alopecia areata. Reverse transcribed after extraction, RNA yielded cDNA as the sequencing template. The protocol was immunoSEQ multiplex PCR, while the TCRdb copy is restricted to in-frame clones and leaves out a portion. The sample carries 210,000 or so clones, just over 65% recorded once. Treatment here: oral pan-JAK inhibitor, 5-10 mg twice daily. The sample was CD4+ T cells sorted from blood, taken between weeks 44 and 45, from a patient treated with tofacitinib. The clonotype originates from a human donor with alopecia areata.

The CDR3 loop reads CASSPPGQGYGYTF. CDR3 nucleotide sequence: TGTGCCAGCTCACCACCAGGGCAGGGCTATGGCTACACCTTC. The J gene is TRBJ1-2, the V gene TRBV18; tentatively, D is TRBD1 (5 bases). The germline V and J ends were trimmed by 0 bases and 4 bases, with 9 bases remaining between them. The CDR3 consists of 14 residues. Germline CDR1 and CDR2: KGHSH and LQKENI.